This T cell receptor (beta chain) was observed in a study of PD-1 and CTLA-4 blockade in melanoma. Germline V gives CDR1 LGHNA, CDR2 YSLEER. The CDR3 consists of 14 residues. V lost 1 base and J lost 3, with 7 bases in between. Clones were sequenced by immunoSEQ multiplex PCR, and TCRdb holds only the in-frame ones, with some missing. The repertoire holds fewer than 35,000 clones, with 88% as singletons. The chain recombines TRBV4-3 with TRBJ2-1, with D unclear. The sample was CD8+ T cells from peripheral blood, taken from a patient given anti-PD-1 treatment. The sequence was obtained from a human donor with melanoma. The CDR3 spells CASSQASNYNEQFF. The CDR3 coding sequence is TGCGCCAGCAGCCAAGCCTCTAACTACAATGAGCAGTTCTTC.